This TCR beta chain stems from a study of blood T cell repertoires in COVID-19. For the study at large: Sites across the United States, Italy and Spain contributed samples from acute and convalescent COVID-19. T cells, B-cell-depleted T cells, or PBMCs supplied cDNA or gDNA.

With 10 bases clipped from V and 4 bases from J, the junction kept 6 bases outside the gene matches. CDR3 length: 14 residues. The germline gives CDR1 WSHSY, CDR2 SAAADI. Measured with immunoSEQ multiplex PCR; TCRdb has only the in-frame clones, and not every one. The sample comprises 450,000 or so clones, 85% to 90% of which are singletons, and 0.8% to 1% rests with the top ten. Seattle patients were enrolled while actively infected and followed longitudinally. The chain combines TRBV10-2 with TRBJ2-2; 10 bases line up with TRBD1. The source of this sequence is a man aged 18 to 30 with COVID-19, enrolled during active disease. Sequencing was done on a sample of peripheral blood. CDR3 amino acids: CATTTGGGTGELFF. DNA for the CDR3: TGCGCCACCACGACAGGGGGCGGCACCGGGGAGCTGTTTTTT.